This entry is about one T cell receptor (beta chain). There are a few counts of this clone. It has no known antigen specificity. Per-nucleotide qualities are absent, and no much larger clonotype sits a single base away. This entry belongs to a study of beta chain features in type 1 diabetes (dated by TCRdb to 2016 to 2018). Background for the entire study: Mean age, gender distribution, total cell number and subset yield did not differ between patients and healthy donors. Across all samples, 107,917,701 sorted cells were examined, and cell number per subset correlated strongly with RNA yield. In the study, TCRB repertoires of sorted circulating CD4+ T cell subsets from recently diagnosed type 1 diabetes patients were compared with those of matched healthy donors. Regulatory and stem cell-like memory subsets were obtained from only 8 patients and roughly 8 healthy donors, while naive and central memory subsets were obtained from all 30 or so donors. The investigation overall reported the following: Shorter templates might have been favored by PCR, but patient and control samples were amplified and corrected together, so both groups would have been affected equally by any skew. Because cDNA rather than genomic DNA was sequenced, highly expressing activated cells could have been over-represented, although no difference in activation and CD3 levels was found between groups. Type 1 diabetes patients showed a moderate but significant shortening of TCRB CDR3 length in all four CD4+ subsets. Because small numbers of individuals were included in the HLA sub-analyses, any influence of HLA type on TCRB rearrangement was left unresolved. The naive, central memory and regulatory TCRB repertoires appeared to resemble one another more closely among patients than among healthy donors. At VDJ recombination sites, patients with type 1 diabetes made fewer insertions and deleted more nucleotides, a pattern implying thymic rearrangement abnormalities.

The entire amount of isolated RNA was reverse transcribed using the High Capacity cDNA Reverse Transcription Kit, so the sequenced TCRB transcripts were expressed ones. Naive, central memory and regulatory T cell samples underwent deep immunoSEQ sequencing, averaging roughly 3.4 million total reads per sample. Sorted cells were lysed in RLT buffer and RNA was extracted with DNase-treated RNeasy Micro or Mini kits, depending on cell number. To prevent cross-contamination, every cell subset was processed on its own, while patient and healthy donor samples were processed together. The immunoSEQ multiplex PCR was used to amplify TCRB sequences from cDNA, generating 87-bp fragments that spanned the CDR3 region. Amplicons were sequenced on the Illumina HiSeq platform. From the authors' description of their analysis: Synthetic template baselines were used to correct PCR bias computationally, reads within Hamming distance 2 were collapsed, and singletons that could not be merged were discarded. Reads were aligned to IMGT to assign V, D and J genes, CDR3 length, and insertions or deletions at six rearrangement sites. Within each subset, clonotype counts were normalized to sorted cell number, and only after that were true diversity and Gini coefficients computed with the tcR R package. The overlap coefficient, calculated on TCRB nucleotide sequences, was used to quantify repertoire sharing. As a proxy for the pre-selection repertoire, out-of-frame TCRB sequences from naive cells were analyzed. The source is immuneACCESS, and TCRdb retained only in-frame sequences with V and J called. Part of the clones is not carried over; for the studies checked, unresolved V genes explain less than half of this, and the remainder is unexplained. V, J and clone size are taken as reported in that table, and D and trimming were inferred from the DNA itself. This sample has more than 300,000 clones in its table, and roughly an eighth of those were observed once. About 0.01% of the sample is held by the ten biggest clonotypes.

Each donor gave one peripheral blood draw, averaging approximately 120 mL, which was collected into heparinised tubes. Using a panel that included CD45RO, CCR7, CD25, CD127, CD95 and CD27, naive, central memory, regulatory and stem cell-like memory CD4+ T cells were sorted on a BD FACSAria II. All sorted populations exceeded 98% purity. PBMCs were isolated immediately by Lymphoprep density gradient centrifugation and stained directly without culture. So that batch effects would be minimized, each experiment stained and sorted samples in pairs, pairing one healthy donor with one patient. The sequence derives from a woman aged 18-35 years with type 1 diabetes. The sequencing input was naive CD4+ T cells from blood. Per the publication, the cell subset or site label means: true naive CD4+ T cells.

The CDR3 sequence is CASSLGPVNLLFF. In nucleotide form, the sequence is TGTGCCAGCAGCCTGGGCCCAGTGAACCTGCTGTTTTTT. This sequence uses TRBV14 and TRBJ2-2; no confident D gene assignment can be made. The CDR3 contains 13 residues, cysteine and phenylalanine counted. Just the 39-base CDR3 DNA is kept, in frame starting at base 1. At the junction V is shortened by 4 bases and J by 13 bases, with 16 bases in between. Based on the germline V gene, the CDR1 and CDR2 sequences are SGHDN and FVKESK. The entire variable domain, with the stretches around the CDR3 drawn from the reference TRBV14 and TRBJ2-2 proteins, is EAGVTQFPSHSVIEKGQTVTLRCDPISGHDNLYWYRRVMGKEIKFLLHFVKESKQDESGMPNNRFLAERTGGTYSTLKVQPAELEDSGVYFCASSLGPVNLLFFGEGSRLTVL.